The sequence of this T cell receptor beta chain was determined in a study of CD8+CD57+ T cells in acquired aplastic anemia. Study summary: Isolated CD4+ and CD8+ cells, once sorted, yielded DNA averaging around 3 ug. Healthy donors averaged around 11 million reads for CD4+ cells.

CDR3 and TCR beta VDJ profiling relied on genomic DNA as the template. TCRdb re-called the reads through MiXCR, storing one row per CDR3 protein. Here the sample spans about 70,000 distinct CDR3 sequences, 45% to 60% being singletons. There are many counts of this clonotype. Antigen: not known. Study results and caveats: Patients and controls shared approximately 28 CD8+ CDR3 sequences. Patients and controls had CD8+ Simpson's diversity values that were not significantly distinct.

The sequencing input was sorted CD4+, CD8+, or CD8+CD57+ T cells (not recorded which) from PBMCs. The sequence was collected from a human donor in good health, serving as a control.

CDR3 residues: CASSYSGSYQETQYF. In nucleotides, the CDR3 is TGTGCCAGCAGCTATAGCGGGTCGTACCAAGAGACCCAGTACTTC. The V and J genes are TRBV7-9 and TRBJ2-5, with 7 bases that match TRBD2. V lost 4 bases to trimming and J lost 0 bases; unmatched junction nucleotides: 5. Germline V lookup: CDR1 SEHNR, CDR2 FQNEAQ (reference sequence). The CDR3 is made up of 15 amino acids. Full variable domain (rest looked up from reference TRBV7-9 and TRBJ2-5): DTGVSQNPRHKITKRGQNVTFRCDPISEHNRLYWYRQTLGQGPEFLTYFQNEAQLEKSRLLSDRFSAERPKGSFSTLEIQRTEQGDSAMYLCASSYSGSYQETQYFGPGTRLLVL.